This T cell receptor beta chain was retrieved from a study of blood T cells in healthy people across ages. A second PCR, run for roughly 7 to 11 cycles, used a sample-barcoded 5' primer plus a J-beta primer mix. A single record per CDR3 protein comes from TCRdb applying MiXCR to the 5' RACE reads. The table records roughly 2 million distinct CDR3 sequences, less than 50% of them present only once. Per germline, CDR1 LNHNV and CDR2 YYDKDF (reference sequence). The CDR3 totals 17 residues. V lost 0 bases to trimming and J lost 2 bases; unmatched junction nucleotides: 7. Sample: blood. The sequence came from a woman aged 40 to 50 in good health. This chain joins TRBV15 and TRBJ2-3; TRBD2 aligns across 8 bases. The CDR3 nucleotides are TGTGCCACCAGCAGAGAGGCGGGGGGCCGATTCACAGATACGCAGTATTTT. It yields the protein CATSREAGGRFTDTQYF.